This T cell receptor (beta chain) was recovered during a study of Ad26.COV2.S vaccination and SARS-CoV-2 variants. Points from the study as a whole: Non-spike TCR breadth showed similarity between vaccine and placebo recipients. Individuals receiving vaccine had higher spike-specific TCR breadth than placebo recipients did. Total T cell responses, in the TCR breadth and depth analyses, may have been underestimated.

The CDR3 loop spans 16 amino acids. In germline, CDR1 is SGHAT, CDR2 FQNNGV. The V and J ends lost 5 bases and 5 bases respectively, with 21 bases between them. Described treatment: around 19 received Ad26.COV2.S at low or high dose, single or two shots; roughly five received placebo; per-sample allocation not given. On day 63 after the first injection, vaccine and placebo recipients gave samples. This clone has just one count. Its antigen is unknown. Sequencing used immunoSEQ multiplex PCR; TCRdb keeps in-frame clones, though not all of them. The profile shows roughly 450,000 clones, roughly 90% of them singletons.

Sequencing used peripheral blood, obtained in a trial of Ad26.COV2.S vaccine versus placebo. The chain carries TRBV11-2 and TRBJ1-1, with TRBD1 as a possible D gene (6 bases). The origin of this receptor is a person aged 18-65 years who received the Ad26.COV2.S COVID-19 vaccine or a placebo. The CDR3 region has the DNA TGTGCCAGCAGCCCCCGCAAAAGGGGGGACTCGACTGAAGCTTTCTTT. It specifies CASSPRKRGDSTEAFF.